This passage covers 9 T cell receptor beta chains from one sample sequenced in a study of blood T cell repertoires in COVID-19. Data came from immunoSEQ multiplex PCR; TCRdb stores just in-frame clones and leaves some out. The profile shows under 350,000 clones, 80% to 95% of them singletons. The specimen was peripheral blood. The receptors here all came from a woman aged 25 to 39 with COVID-19, enrolled during active disease.

The chain uses TRBV13 and TRBJ1-6; a weak D match, TRBD1 (5 bases). From germline, CDR1 is PRHDT and CDR2 FYEKMQ (reference sequence). V was pared by 5 bases and J by 3 bases, with 11 bases between. The CDR3 spans 15 residues. In DNA form, the CDR3 reads TGTGCCAGCAGCGGTCGTCAGGGCTATAATTCACCCCTCCACTTT. Its translation: CASSGRQGYNSPLHF.

This chain joins TRBV20-1 and TRBJ2-2; D is possibly TRBD2 (7 bases). Trimming removed 6 bases from V and 7 bases from J, with 24 bases in between. Per the germline V gene, CDR1 is DFQATT and CDR2 is SNEGSKA (reference sequence). The CDR3 consists of 16 residues. This CDR3 is CSASGARGALIGELFF. CDR3 DNA sequence: TGCAGTGCCAGTGGGGCCCGGGGGGCGCTGATCGGGGAGCTGTTTTTT.

The CDR3 sequence is CAWKRGTGDTGELFF. As DNA, the CDR3 is TGTGCCTGGAAGAGGGGGACAGGGGACACCGGGGAGCTGTTTTTT. The V call is TRBV30, the J call TRBJ2-2; 10 positions match TRBD1. The CDR3 is 15 residues long. V was clipped by 4 bases and J by 3 bases; unmatched bases: 5. From germline, CDR1 is GTSNPN and CDR2 SVGIG (reference sequence). The full variable domain, with the rest looked up from reference TRBV30 and TRBJ2-2, is SQTIHQWPATLVQPVGSPLSLECTVEGTSNPNLYWYRQAAGRGLQLLFYSVGIGQISSEVPQNLSASRPQDRQFILSSKKLLLSDSGFYLCAWKRGTGDTGELFFGEGSRLTVL.

This clone was counted a single time. V usage is TRBV4-1 and J usage is TRBJ1-5; D not resolved. Germline loops: CDR1 MGHRA, CDR2 YSYEKL. The CDR3 runs 15 residues. The germline V and J ends were trimmed by 1 base and 4 bases, with 11 bases remaining between them. CDR3 region: CASSQAQNLNQPQHF. DNA of the CDR3: TGCGCCAGCAGCCAAGCCCAGAATCTTAATCAGCCCCAGCATTTT.

This sequence joins TRBV2 and TRBJ2-3, with 7 bases matching TRBD2. The junction had 9 bases not matched to a gene; V was cut back by 0 bases and J by 0 bases. The CDR3 totals 18 residues. CDR1 and CDR2 from the germline V gene are SNHLY and FYNNEI. CDR3 nucleotides: TGTGCCAGCAGTGAAGCGATCCCCGGGACTACGAGCACAGATACGCAGTATTTT. This codes for CASSEAIPGTTSTDTQYF.

The chain links TRBV3-1 (or the pseudogene TRBV3-2) to TRBJ1-5; perhaps TRBD1 as D (5 bases). The CDR3 sequence is 17 residues long. Deletions cut 1 base from V and 0 bases from J, with 13 bases between. Germline lookup yields CDR1 LGHDT and CDR2 YNNKEL (reference sequence). For the CDR3, the DNA is TGTGCCAGCAGCCAAGGGTATGGGGGGAATAGCAATCAGCCCCAGCATTTT. Translation: CASSQGYGGNSNQPQHF.

A few counts support this clone. CDR3 nucleotide sequence: TGTGCCAGAAGCTTGTCGGGCGGGAGTTATTCCTACGAGCAGTACTTC. Translation gives CARSLSGGSYSYEQYF. J is TRBJ2-7 and V is TRBV5-3; 7 bases align to TRBD2. TRBV5-3 is marked as an open reading frame, function uncertain. CDR3 length equals 16 residues. J was trimmed by 1 base and V by 1 base; bases with no gene match: 8.

J is TRBJ2-1 and V is TRBV3-1 (or the pseudogene TRBV3-2), with a weak D call TRBD2 (5 bases). The CDR3 has 15 amino acids. Germline V CDR1 and CDR2: LGHDT, YNNKEL (reference sequence). The germline V and J ends were trimmed by 2 bases and 2 bases, with 10 bases remaining between them. The CDR3 sequence is CASSQRGSAYNEQFF. In nucleotides, the CDR3 is TGTGCCAGCAGCCAAAGAGGGAGTGCCTACAATGAGCAGTTCTTC.

The V gene is TRBV5-1, the J gene TRBJ2-7; TRBD1 matches 8 bases. After removal of 4 bases from V and 0 bases from J, the junction contained 9 bases not matched to a gene. CDR3 length: 16 amino acids. Germline V gene sequence: CDR1 SGHRS, CDR2 YFSETQ. For the CDR3, the DNA is TGCGCCAGCAGCCCATTAGTGGGACAGGCCTCCTACGAGCAGTACTTC. Protein product: CASSPLVGQASYEQYF.